This T cell receptor (beta chain) was observed in a study of shared clonotypes between healthy human individuals (dated by TCRdb to about 2020). Study-level background: The cohort included three men and a couple of women between 18 and 49 years of age. Different laboratories and diverse techniques were used to prepare libraries and sequence TCR repertoires, to increase sequencing depth and limit assay-specific biases. Leukapheresis yielded between about 0.9 and 10 billion PBMCs per donor. For each donor, CD4 naive and CD4 memory were each run on three plates, CD8 naive on two plates, and CD8 memory on one plate. To estimate repertoire size and how much clonotypes are shared between individuals, the study performed deep sequencing of blood TCR repertoires from roughly five healthy adults. What the research found in general, with its limitations: Estimated clonotype richness was generally larger for naive than for memory subsets. When four donors were compared, the shared fraction of clonotypes was about 5% for naive CD4, approximately 3.5% for naive CD8, about 2.5% for memory CD4, and under 0.5% for memory CD8. Pairwise subsampling indicated that sequencing depth was expected to affect the degree of clonotype sharing among donors. Even with the large sequencing depth, rarefaction of the sorted-subset datasets indicated that sequencing was incomplete. Compared with non-shared clonotypes, clonotypes shared by all four sorted-subset donors had higher generation probabilities. Sampling was restricted to blood, and TCR repertoires in tissue are likely to differ from TCR repertoires in blood. Because the study included a small number of donors, the genetic and exposure-history diversity represented was limited.

The donors were healthy, HIV-negative adults with no recently reported acute infections or vaccinations. Every donor was a Caucasian adult residing in Nashville, Tennessee, USA. CD4+ T cells were enriched by magnetic negative selection; naive cells were then positively selected on CD45RA, and the negative fraction formed the memory subset. Blood was obtained by leukapheresis, after which PBMCs were separated by Ficoll-Histopaque density gradient centrifugation and cryopreserved in liquid nitrogen vapor phase. Analytical flow cytometry was used to check the purity and quantity of every magnetically sorted T cell population. Each sorted fraction had its genomic DNA isolated and then quantified by UV absorbance on a Nanodrop 2000c. Using the deep immunoSEQ assay, multiplex PCR amplified TCR CDR3 regions from genomic DNA. For each cell subset, the extracted genomic DNA was distributed evenly across all wells of several immunoSEQ 96-well plates, and each plate served as one replicate. For sorted subsets, roughly 200 ng genomic DNA, equal to 30,000 to 35,000 T cell genomes, was loaded into each replicate PCR. Purified libraries were measured with a Qubit 3.0 fluorometer, size-checked on a Bioanalyzer 2100, and measured again with the KAPA Library Quantification kit. Each immunoSEQ 96-well plate was sequenced on its own single-read 150-cycle Illumina NextSeq 550 flow cell. The authors' pipeline ran thus. Because the immunoSEQ output held only junctional sequences and lacked quality scores, the filtering could not match the filtering applied to full-length reads. Sequences were annotated with PyIR, a Python wrapper for IgBLAST v1.9, and V/J genes and CDR3 were assigned using IMGT germline references. Reads were removed for weak V/J assignments (E-value above 1e-6), missing CDR3, stop codons, out-of-frame junctions, or ambiguous translated residues. V3J clonotypes were defined as sequences sharing the same inferred V gene, J gene, and CDR3 amino acid sequence. Percentage overlap between repertoires was calculated by dividing the number of shared unique clonotypes by the size of the smaller repertoire. Repertoire richness was assessed with RTK rarefaction, the Chao1 estimator, and Recon v2.1 estimates of unobserved clonotypes. OLGA was used to compute generation probabilities for all TCRbeta clonotypes that the gDNA method yielded from a handful of donors. TCRdb re-hosts the immuneACCESS table, in-frame sequences only. Its copies lack some clones; in the studies checked, an unresolved V gene accounts for under half of them, and the cause for the rest is not known. V and J calls and clone size are given by that table; D and trimming were obtained from the DNA. Present in this sample are over a million clones, approximately 97% of which were seen just once. The ten most abundant clones make up over 1% of the sample.

In the case of this clone: Its antigen specificity is not known. No much larger clone exists at a distance of one base, and base qualities are not known.

The CDR1 and CDR2 encoded by the germline V gene are KGHSH and LQKENI. Germline trimming: 0 bases from V, 4 bases from J; junction bases outside gene matches: 5. The CDR3 spans 16 residues, from the cysteine through the phenylalanine. The sequence is cut down to CDR3 DNA, 48 bases in frame from base 1. Sequencing used naive CD4+ T cells sorted from blood. Reading the label with the study, this specimen's cell subset or site is: CD45RA+ positively selected. Recombination connected TRBV18 to TRBJ2-4, and 8 junction bases match TRBD2. The TCR sequence derives from a man aged 25 to 45 in good health. The DNA sequence is TGTGCCAGCTCACCACCGAGCGGGGGTGGGAAAAACATTCAGTACTTC. Protein translation: CASSPPSGGGKNIQYF.